This entry is about one TCR beta chain. The antigen remains unidentified. The sample belongs to a study of T cell responses to AZD1222 COVID-19 vaccine. Study-wide findings and caveats: Regions 160-218 and 743-854 dominated among vaccine-associated CD4 TCRs spanning spike. Spike-specific TCRs gained breadth and depth after people received two AZD1222 doses. AZD1222 recipients seropositive at baseline numbered only six.

Assay: immunoSEQ multiplex PCR; the TCRdb copy retains only in-frame clones and omits some. The table records approximately 300,000 clones, 85% to 95% of them present only once. Trimming at V came to 4 bases and at J to 2 bases, leaving 13 bases not matched to a gene. Germline-derived CDR1 and CDR2 are SGHRS and YFSETQ. The CDR3 covers 18 residues. This sample comprised peripheral blood, obtained 28 days after the second AZD1222 dose. The chain has TRBV5-1 and TRBJ2-3, with TRBD2 matching 10 bases. This TCR was sampled from an adult who received the AZD1222 COVID-19 vaccine. CDR3 sequence: CASSPPISGRPDTDTQYF. The DNA of the CDR3 is TGCGCCAGCAGCCCCCCCATTAGCGGGAGGCCTGACACAGATACGCAGTATTTT.